This T cell receptor beta chain was profiled in a study of monozygotic twins with inflammatory bowel disease. General study points: T cell subtypes that differed could not be told apart. Support was absent for any single strong signal or clonotype linked to IBD.

Details on this clonotype: The antigen is unknown.

CDR1 is SGHVS and CDR2 is FQNEAQ in the germline V gene. The CDR3 is 15 residues long. TCRdb derives one entry per CDR3 protein from the 5' RACE reads, leaving out DNA. The listing records about 420,000 distinct CDR3 sequences. The sequenced material came from blood. This rearrangement joins TRBV7-8 to TRBJ2-2. This clonotype was obtained from a human donor with ulcerative colitis or Crohn's disease, or a healthy co-twin of an affected twin (not recorded which). The CDR3 sequence: CASSSIESVSGELFF.